Listed below are T cell receptor beta chains from one sample, sequenced in a study of blood T cell repertoires in COVID-19. Data came from immunoSEQ multiplex PCR; TCRdb stores just in-frame clones and leaves some out. The data hold about 46,000 clones, with approximately 85% observed a single time. Material for sequencing was peripheral blood. These TCRs come from a human donor in a cohort sampled during active COVID-19. The donor label of this sample is uncertain. Each CDR3 is given with its conserved first and last residue. The D gene is left open where the match is weak. Expanded clones get a size class; other rows say once, few or many, or leave the size out.

V gene	J gene	D gene	clone size	CDR3 protein	CDR3 DNA
TRBV3-1/TRBV3-2	TRBJ1-5	TRBD1	-	CASSQDRTGYQPQHF	TGTGCCAGCAGCCAAGATCGGACAGGTTATCAGCCCCAGCATTTT
TRBV19	TRBJ2-7	-	-	CASSKNREGSYEQYF	TGTGCCAGTAGTAAAAACAGGGAAGGCTCCTACGAGCAGTACTTC
TRBV5-1	TRBJ2-3	-	once	CASKSSLSTDTQYF	TGCGCCAGCAAGTCGAGCCTTAGCACAGATACGCAGTATTTT
TRBV6-1	TRBJ1-2	-	-	CASLGGGYGYTF	TGTGCCAGCTTAGGGGGGGGCTATGGCTACACCTTC
TRBV9	TRBJ1-5	-	-	CASSATGGQPQHF	TGTGCCAGCAGCGCAACCGGAGGTCAGCCCCAGCATTTT
TRBV24-1	TRBJ2-5	TRBD1	-	CATSDHASGQGGETQYF	TGTGCCACCAGTGATCACGCATCGGGACAGGGGGGGGAGACCCAGTACTTC
TRBV28	TRBJ2-3	-	-	CASSSSGRTDTQYF	TGTGCCAGCAGTTCCAGCGGACGCACAGATACGCAGTATTTT
TRBV7-2	TRBJ1-3	TRBD1	-	CATTGTGTGNTIYF	TGTGCCACGACCGGGACAGGGACTGGAAACACCATATATTTT
TRBV4-2	TRBJ2-5	TRBD2	-	CASSQELAGRETQYF	TGTGCCAGCAGCCAAGAACTAGCGGGGAGAGAGACCCAGTACTTC
TRBV7-3	TRBJ2-1	-	-	CASSAQGGSYNEQFF	TGTGCCAGCAGCGCCCAGGGGGGTTCCTACAATGAGCAGTTCTTC
TRBV6-5	TRBJ2-7	TRBD1	few	CASSYWGQNHYEQYF	TGTGCCAGCAGTTACTGGGGACAGAACCACTACGAGCAGTACTTC
TRBV6-5	TRBJ2-5	TRBD1	-	CASRRGTAQETQYF	TGTGCCAGCAGGAGAGGGACAGCCCAAGAGACCCAGTACTTC
TRBV5-4	TRBJ1-2	-	-	CASSNGQGRGGYTF	TGTGCCAGCAGCAACGGCCAGGGCCGGGGGGGCTACACCTTC
TRBV20-1	TRBJ2-4	-	-	CSAVKNIQYF	TGCAGTGCCGTAAAAAACATTCAGTACTTC
TRBV12-3/TRBV12-4	TRBJ1-2	-	-	CASSSGGAYGYTF	TGTGCCAGCAGTTCGGGGGGGGCGTATGGCTACACCTTC
TRBV7-2	TRBJ1-3	-	-	CASSWTPSSGNTIYF	TGTGCCAGCAGCTGGACACCAAGCTCTGGAAACACCATATATTTT
TRBV12-3/TRBV12-4	TRBJ1-2	-	-	CASRQGGYGYTF	TGTGCCAGCAGGCAAGGGGGATATGGCTACACCTTC
TRBV27	TRBJ2-7	-	-	CASSLSSYGEQYF	TGTGCCAGCAGTTTATCGTCCTACGGGGAGCAGTACTTC
TRBV15	TRBJ2-1	TRBD2	-	CATSRDRIAGANEQFF	TGTGCCACCAGCAGAGATCGAATAGCGGGGGCCAATGAGCAGTTCTTC
TRBV6-5	TRBJ2-3	TRBD2	-	CASSRTSGGSTQYF	TGTGCCAGCAGTAGGACTAGCGGGGGAAGTACGCAGTATTTT
TRBV2	TRBJ2-7	-	-	CASSERAGHSYEQYF	TGTGCCAGCAGTGAAAGGGCAGGGCACTCCTACGAGCAGTACTTC
TRBV12-5	TRBJ1-1	-	-	CASGLSPGGAGEAFF	TGTGCTAGTGGTTTGTCCCCGGGGGGGGCTGGTGAAGCTTTCTTT
TRBV5-1	TRBJ1-2	-	-	CASSLGTEYGYTF	TGCGCCAGCAGCTTGGGGACAGAGTATGGCTACACCTTC
TRBV7-3	TRBJ2-5	TRBD1	-	CASSRGQQETQYF	TGTGCCAGCAGCCGGGGACAGCAAGAGACCCAGTACTTC
TRBV6-5	TRBJ2-2	-	few	CASSYTGNTGELFF	TGTGCCAGCAGTTATACAGGAAACACCGGGGAGCTGTTTTTT
TRBV9	TRBJ2-5	TRBD1	once	CASSPHLDRGQETQYF	TGTGCCAGCAGCCCCCATCTGGACAGGGGACAAGAGACCCAGTACTTC
TRBV24-1	TRBJ2-3	TRBD2	-	CATSDFSSGDTQYF	TGTGCCACCAGTGATTTTTCTAGCGGAGATACGCAGTATTTT
TRBV24-1	TRBJ2-1	TRBD1	-	CATSDSTGGSYNEQFF	TGTGCCACCAGTGATTCGACAGGGGGCTCCTACAATGAGCAGTTCTTC
TRBV11-2	TRBJ2-2	-	-	CASSFDGVNTGELFF	TGTGCCAGCAGCTTTGACGGAGTGAACACCGGGGAGCTGTTTTTT
TRBV5-1	TRBJ1-1	-	-	CASSLAWATEAFF	TGCGCCAGCAGCTTGGCCTGGGCCACTGAAGCTTTCTTT
TRBV29-1	TRBJ2-7	TRBD2	few	CSVEVGGGLSYEQYF	TGCAGCGTTGAGGTCGGGGGGGGTTTATCCTACGAGCAGTACTTC
TRBV12-3/TRBV12-4	TRBJ1-2	TRBD1	-	CASSSTGGYGYTF	TGTGCCAGCAGTTCGACAGGGGGGTATGGCTACACCTTC
TRBV28	TRBJ1-1	-	-	CASSLGGTENTEAFF	TGTGCCAGCAGTTTAGGGGGGACGGAGAACACTGAAGCTTTCTTT
TRBV28	TRBJ1-3	TRBD1	-	CASSSPDRRYF	TGTGCCAGCAGTTCACCGGACAGGAGATATTTT
TRBV5-8	TRBJ1-4	-	-	CASSYGQSATNEKLFF	TGTGCCAGCAGCTATGGACAGAGTGCAACTAATGAAAAACTGTTTTTT
TRBV28	TRBJ2-2	-	-	CASSLVLGQNTGELFF	TGTGCCAGCAGTTTGGTTCTTGGACAAAACACCGGGGAGCTGTTTTTT